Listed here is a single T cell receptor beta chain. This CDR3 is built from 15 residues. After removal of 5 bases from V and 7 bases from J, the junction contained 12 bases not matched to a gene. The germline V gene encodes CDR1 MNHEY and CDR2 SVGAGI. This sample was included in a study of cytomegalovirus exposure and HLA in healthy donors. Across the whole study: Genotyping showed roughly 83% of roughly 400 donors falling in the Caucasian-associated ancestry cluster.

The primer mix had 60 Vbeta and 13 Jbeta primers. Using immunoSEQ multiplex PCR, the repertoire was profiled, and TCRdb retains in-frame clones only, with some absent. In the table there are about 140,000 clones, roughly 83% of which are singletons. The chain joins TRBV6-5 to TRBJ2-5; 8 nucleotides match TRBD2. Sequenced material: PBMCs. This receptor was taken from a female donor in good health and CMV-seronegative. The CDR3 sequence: CASSRSGTRFGTQYF. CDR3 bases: TGTGCCAGCAGTCGATCCGGGACTAGATTTGGGACCCAGTACTTC.